A selection of T cell receptor beta chains follows, all from one sample in a study of T cell responses to AZD1222 COVID-19 vaccine. Measured with immunoSEQ multiplex PCR; TCRdb has only the in-frame clones, and not every one. The top ten clones hold roughly 1% of a sample with about 220,000 clones, roughly 91% of them seen once. The sample was peripheral blood, taken on day 0 of MenACWY control vaccination. Every receptor here comes from an adult in good health. The CDR3 runs from the conserved cysteine through the conserved F or W. D genes are given only for firm matches. Part of the rows lack a size; the others show once, few, many or a class for expanded clones.

. | TRBJ1-5 | TRBV7-8 | TRBD1 | CASSLAGQGIGQPQHF | TGTGCCAGCAGCCTGGCCGGACAGGGGATCGGTCAGCCCCAGCATTTT
. | TRBJ2-3 | TRBV7-2 | . | CASSLGGALYGAGDTQYF | TGTGCCAGCAGCTTAGGGGGGGCCCTATACGGGGCAGGAGATACGCAGTATTTT
. | TRBJ1-5 | TRBV7-9 | TRBD1 | CASSEAGGQPQHF | TGTGCCAGCAGCGAGGCAGGGGGGCAGCCCCAGCATTTT
. | TRBJ1-5 | TRBV7-2 | . | CASSLARSNQPQHF | TGTGCCAGCAGCTTAGCGCGGAGCAATCAGCCCCAGCATTTT
. | TRBJ1-1 | TRBV28 | . | CASSSLSTEAFF | TGTGCCAGCAGTTCGCTTTCGACTGAAGCTTTCTTT
. | TRBJ1-4 | TRBV6-5 | . | CASSKGFVEKLFF | TGTGCCAGCAGTAAGGGTTTCGTGGAAAAACTGTTTTTT
. | TRBJ1-6 | TRBV9 | . | CASSPGLGNSPLHF | TGTGCCAGCAGCCCGGGACTGGGGAATTCACCCCTCCACTTT
. | TRBJ1-2 | TRBV27 | TRBD1 | CASSFQGTESYYGYTF | TGTGCCAGCAGTTTCCAAGGGACAGAATCATACTATGGCTACACCTTC
. | TRBJ1-5 | TRBV30 | . | CAWSALSDQPQHF | TGTGCCTGGAGTGCCCTGAGTGATCAGCCCCAGCATTTT
. | TRBJ1-2 | TRBV28 | . | CATGGGRRYGYTF | TGTGCCACCGGTGGGGGGCGCCGGTATGGCTACACCTTC
. | TRBJ2-1 | TRBV6-2/TRBV6-3 | . | CASSYRGSYNEQFF | TGTGCCAGCAGTTACCGGGGCTCCTACAATGAGCAGTTCTTC
. | TRBJ2-7 | TRBV19 | TRBD1 | CASSFRQGAAYEQYF | TGTGCCAGTAGTTTTCGACAGGGGGCGGCGTACGAGCAGTACTTC
once | TRBJ1-1 | TRBV7-3 | . | CASRLRVNTEAFF | TGTGCCAGCAGATTAAGGGTGAACACTGAAGCTTTCTTT
. | TRBJ1-1 | TRBV19 | TRBD1 | CASRTDRMNTEAFF | TGTGCCAGTAGGACGGACAGGATGAACACTGAAGCTTTCTTT
. | TRBJ1-3 | TRBV7-2 | TRBD1 | CASSSTGSPSGNTIYF | TGTGCCAGCAGCTCGACAGGGTCCCCCTCTGGAAACACCATATATTTT
. | TRBJ1-1 | TRBV24-1 | . | CATSDLTGSAFF | TGTGCCACCAGTGATCTTACGGGGAGCGCTTTCTTT
. | TRBJ1-1 | TRBV5-1 | . | CASRYTTGNTEAFF | TGCGCCAGCAGATATACGACAGGCAACACTGAAGCTTTCTTT
. | TRBJ1-1 | TRBV5-4 | TRBD1 | CASRSGTVMNTEAFF | TGTGCCAGCAGGAGCGGGACAGTCATGAACACTGAAGCTTTCTTT
. | TRBJ1-5 | TRBV6-5 | . | CASRQQGGGNQPQHF | TGTGCCAGCAGACAACAGGGTGGAGGAAATCAGCCCCAGCATTTT
. | TRBJ2-7 | TRBV5-8 | . | CASSLLPGSSYEQYF | TGTGCCAGCAGCTTGCTCCCCGGCAGCTCCTACGAGCAGTACTTC
. | TRBJ2-3 | TRBV3-1/TRBV3-2 | . | CASSQSGGYSSTDTQYF | TGTGCCAGCAGCCAATCGGGCGGATACTCTAGCACAGATACGCAGTATTTT
. | TRBJ1-1 | TRBV7-2 | TRBD1 | CASSYDRGGPEAFF | TGTGCCAGCAGCTACGACAGGGGAGGTCCTGAAGCTTTCTTT
. | TRBJ2-5 | TRBV11-2 | TRBD1 | CASTYRTGVQGTQYF | TGTGCCAGCACCTACCGGACAGGGGTCCAGGGGACCCAGTACTTC
. | TRBJ2-2 | TRBV7-9 | TRBD2 | CASSPSGGANTGELFF | TGTGCCAGCAGCCCTAGCGGGGGGGCTAACACCGGGGAGCTGTTTTTT
. | TRBJ2-7 | TRBV7-2 | TRBD1 | CASSLASQGAPYEQYF | TGTGCCAGCAGCTTAGCCTCACAGGGGGCTCCCTACGAGCAGTACTTC
. | TRBJ1-4 | TRBV5-6 | . | CASSFQGHQVTNEKLFF | TGTGCCAGCAGCTTTCAAGGACATCAAGTAACTAATGAAAAACTGTTTTTT
. | TRBJ2-7 | TRBV27 | TRBD1 | CATAQGFTYLYF | TGTGCCACCGCACAGGGGTTTACCTACCTGTACTTC
. | TRBJ1-4 | TRBV7-8 | . | CASSLREGGTNEKLFF | TGTGCCAGCAGCCTTCGGGAGGGTGGAACTAATGAAAAACTGTTTTTT
. | TRBJ1-1 | TRBV4-1 | TRBD1 | CASSQAGQGHTEAFF | TGCGCCAGCAGCCAGGCAGGACAGGGGCACACTGAAGCTTTCTTT
. | TRBJ2-7 | TRBV9 | . | CASSVSTYEQYF | TGTGCCAGCAGCGTAAGTACCTACGAGCAGTACTTC
. | TRBJ1-5 | TRBV5-1 | TRBD1 | CASSLDGQGGNQPQHF | TGCGCCAGCAGCTTGGACGGACAGGGGGGAAATCAGCCCCAGCATTTT
. | TRBJ2-3 | TRBV5-1 | TRBD2 | CASSLHSGRTDTQYF | TGCGCCAGCAGCCTACATAGCGGGCGCACAGATACGCAGTATTTT
. | TRBJ1-5 | TRBV7-2 | . | CASSLGQISNQPQHF | TGTGCCAGCAGCTTAGGGCAGATTAGCAATCAGCCCCAGCATTTT
. | TRBJ1-5 | TRBV28 | . | CASSLWANQPQHF | TGTGCCAGCAGTTTATGGGCTAATCAGCCCCAGCATTTT
. | TRBJ2-7 | TRBV3-1/TRBV3-2 | . | CASRGAYEQYF | TGTGCCAGCAGGGGGGCCTACGAGCAGTACTTC
once | TRBJ1-1 | TRBV9 | . | CASSVDLANTEAFF | TGTGCCAGCAGCGTAGACCTAGCTAACACTGAAGCTTTCTTT
. | TRBJ1-1 | TRBV3-1/TRBV3-2 | TRBD1 | CASSYTGGMSEAFF | TGTGCCAGCAGCTATACAGGGGGAATGTCTGAAGCTTTCTTT
. | TRBJ1-6 | TRBV13 | . | CASSLGGQISYNSPLHF | TGTGCCAGCAGCTTAGGTGGGCAGATCTCCTATAATTCACCCCTCCACTTT
. | TRBJ1-2 | TRBV27 | TRBD1 | CASSHYRTGRNYGYTF | TGTGCCAGCAGTCATTACAGGACAGGGCGGAACTATGGCTACACCTTC
. | TRBJ1-1 | TRBV4-1 | . | CASSHGGNTEAFF | TGCGCCAGCAGCCACGGCGGAAACACTGAAGCTTTCTTT
. | TRBJ1-3 | TRBV6-6 | TRBD1 | CASRDRGGNTIYF | TGTGCCAGCAGGGACAGGGGAGGAAACACCATATATTTT
. | TRBJ1-1 | TRBV3-1/TRBV3-2 | TRBD1 | CASSQGTGWTEAFF | TGTGCCAGCAGCCAAGGGACAGGGTGGACTGAAGCTTTCTTT
. | TRBJ1-1 | TRBV7-2 | . | CASTYRGAKNTEAFF | TGTGCCAGCACCTACCGAGGGGCCAAAAACACTGAAGCTTTCTTT
. | TRBJ1-2 | TRBV7-8 | TRBD1 | CASSFGTVAGYTF | TGTGCCAGCAGCTTTGGGACAGTGGCTGGCTACACCTTC
. | TRBJ2-2 | TRBV6-5 | . | CASSTGSSNTGELFF | TGTGCCAGCAGTACCGGGTCGTCGAACACCGGGGAGCTGTTTTTT
few | TRBJ2-6 | TRBV2 | . | CASRGVAGANVLTF | TGTGCCAGCAGGGGGGTGGCTGGGGCCAACGTCCTGACTTTC
few | TRBJ1-1 | TRBV10-3 | . | CAISESRPWNTEAFF | TGTGCCATCAGTGAGTCGAGGCCCTGGAACACTGAAGCTTTCTTT
. | TRBJ1-2 | TRBV15 | . | CATSSGNTGNYGYTF | TGTGCCACCAGCAGTGGAAACACAGGGAACTATGGCTACACCTTC
. | TRBJ1-3 | TRBV5-1 | TRBD1 | CASSFTTGARSGNTIYF | TGCGCCAGCAGCTTCACGACAGGGGCGCGCTCTGGAAACACCATATATTTT
once | TRBJ1-5 | TRBV28 | . | CASSLPADGGFGASGQPQHF | TGTGCCAGCAGTTTGCCGGCCGACGGGGGCTTTGGGGCATCCGGTCAGCCCCAGCATTTT
. | TRBJ2-7 | TRBV4-1 | TRBD1 | CASSQDGHRGDPYEQYF | TGCGCCAGCAGCCAAGATGGCCACAGGGGCGATCCCTACGAGCAGTACTTC